The next 16 T cell receptor beta chains were all read from a single sample in a study of blood T cell repertoires in COVID-19. This table comes from immunoSEQ multiplex PCR, and its TCRdb copy is limited to in-frame clones, with some not included. The table shows roughly 250,000 clones, with around 82% occurring only once. Sequenced: peripheral blood. The receptors originated from a man aged 45-60 years with active or convalescent COVID-19.

The chain recombines TRBV11-3 with TRBJ2-1; 7 bases are shared with TRBD2. Looked up from germline, CDR1 is SGHNT and CDR2 is YENEEA. V lost 4 bases to trimming and J lost 9 bases; unmatched junction nucleotides: 6. The CDR3 has 13 amino acids. CDR3 residues: CASSSTSISEQFF. CDR3 bases: TGTGCCAGCAGCTCGACTAGCATCAGTGAGCAGTTCTTC.

This clone has just one count. The chain has TRBV6-6 and TRBJ2-3; 10 bases are shared with TRBD1. Germline V lookup: CDR1 MNHNY, CDR2 SVGAGI (reference sequence). CDR3 length equals 16 residues. Losses at the gene ends were 5 bases for V and 6 bases for J; bases not matched to a gene: 11. As DNA, the CDR3 is TGTGCCAGCAGTCCCGGGACAGGGGAATATTTCGATACGCAGTATTTT. Translation: CASSPGTGEYFDTQYF.

V gene TRBV6-1 combines with J gene TRBJ2-7, with D tentatively TRBD1 (6 bases). The V and J ends lost 1 base and 7 bases respectively, with 11 bases between them. Looked up from germline, CDR1 is MNHNS and CDR2 is SASEGT. CDR3 size: 13 residues. The CDR3, as DNA: TGTGCCAGCAGTGAAGACAGGGCGAGAGAGCAGTACTTC. Its translation is CASSEDRAREQYF.

V gene TRBV5-1 combines with J gene TRBJ2-1; D is possibly TRBD1 (5 bases). V lost 0 bases to trimming and J lost 0 bases, with 7 bases between them. CDR1 is SGHRS, CDR2 YFSETQ, per germline. CDR3 size: 15 residues. CDR3 region: CASSLVGASYNEQFF. The CDR3 DNA reads as TGCGCCAGCAGCTTGGTAGGGGCCTCCTACAATGAGCAGTTCTTC.

The chain links TRBV28 to TRBJ2-1; 10 nucleotides agree with TRBD1. J gave up 4 bases and V 1 base, and 7 bases lay outside the gene matches. The CDR3 covers 17 residues. Germline CDR1 and CDR2: MDHEN and SYDVKM. The CDR3 loop reads CASSLYMEGQGYNEQFF. DNA for the CDR3: TGTGCCAGCAGTTTATATATGGAGGGACAGGGGTACAATGAGCAGTTCTTC.

V gene TRBV5-4 combines with J gene TRBJ2-7, with D possibly being TRBD1 (6 bases). CDR1 SGHNT and CDR2 YYREEE come from the germline V gene (reference sequence). Between the trimmed V and J ends, which lost 5 bases and 7 bases, there was a span of 16 bases. The CDR3 contains 13 residues. The DNA for the CDR3 is TGTGCCAGCAGTTCCGGGACAACCGGGGAGCAGTACTTC. It specifies CASSSGTTGEQYF.

The chain carries TRBV5-1 and TRBJ1-1; 8 bases match TRBD1. V was pared by 4 bases and J by 4 bases, with 9 bases of the junction left unmatched. This CDR3 is built from 15 residues. The germline gives CDR1 SGHRS, CDR2 YFSETQ. The CDR3 spells CASSLFGQGGTEAFF. CDR3 nucleotide sequence: TGCGCCAGCAGCCTCTTTGGACAGGGTGGCACTGAAGCTTTCTTT.

J is TRBJ2-1 and V is TRBV18; the match to TRBD1 covers 8 bases. CDR1 KGHSH and CDR2 LQKENI come from the germline V gene. CDR3 length equals 19 residues. V shed 3 bases and J 1 base; nucleotides not matched to a gene: 14. DNA of the CDR3: TGTGCCAGCTCACCCGGCGGACAGGGTATTCTCCCGTCCTACAATGAGCAGTTCTTC. It translates to CASSPGGQGILPSYNEQFF.

CDR3 coding DNA: TGTGCCAGCAGTGGGGCGGGGCGAAACACTGAAGCTTTCTTT. As protein: CASSGAGRNTEAFF. This rearrangement joins TRBV27 to TRBJ1-1; the D gene is possibly TRBD1 (5 bases). This CDR3 has 14 residues. Trimming took 5 bases from V and 2 from J, leaving 12 bases between them. Germline V gene sequence: CDR1 MNHEY, CDR2 SMNVEV (reference sequence).

The chain carries TRBV6-5 and TRBJ1-2, with TRBD1 identical over 8 bases. The V gene end was trimmed by 5 bases and the J gene end by 4 bases; junction bases not matched to a gene: 3. Germline V CDR1 and CDR2: MNHEY, SVGAGI. This CDR3 has 13 residues. CDR3 sequence (DNA): TGTGCCAGCAGTCGCGGACAGGGCTATGGCTACACCTTC. Translating it yields CASSRGQGYGYTF.

This clone was recorded once. This chain connects TRBV6-5 to TRBJ1-2; 8 bases are shared with TRBD1. The V gene end was trimmed by 5 bases and the J gene end by 5 bases; junction bases not matched to a gene: 7. Germline loops: CDR1 MNHEY, CDR2 SVGAGI. The CDR3 runs 14 residues. CDR3 loop: CASSPNRGGYGYTF. CDR3 sequence (DNA): TGTGCCAGCAGTCCAAACAGGGGGGGTTATGGCTACACCTTC.

This chain joins TRBV7-6 and TRBJ2-2; TRBD2 is a possible D gene (6 bases). The germline V gene encodes CDR1 SGHVS and CDR2 FNYEAQ. This CDR3 is built from 14 residues. Trimming took off 6 bases at V and 3 bases at J, with 11 bases between the two ends. The CDR3 sequence is CASSSTSYTGELFF. CDR3 coding DNA: TGTGCCAGCAGTTCGACTAGTTACACCGGGGAGCTGTTTTTT.

The V gene is TRBV4-1, the J gene TRBJ2-7; D is perhaps TRBD1 (6 bases). V was cut by 6 bases and J by 6 bases, with 27 bases left in between. Germline-derived CDR1 and CDR2 are MGHRA and YSYEKL. The CDR3 contains 17 residues. The CDR3 region is CASRDKVDSVGPGEQYF. In nucleotides, the CDR3 is TGCGCCAGCAGGGATAAAGTGGACAGCGTAGGGCCTGGCGAGCAGTACTTC.

The V call is TRBV29-1, the J call TRBJ1-1, with D possibly TRBD1 on 6 matching bases. The CDR3 totals 12 residues. V was pared by 3 bases and J by 6 bases, with 11 bases between. Germline lookup yields CDR1 SQVTM and CDR2 ANQGSEA. In DNA form, the CDR3 reads TGCAGCGTTGATGACAGGACCCCTGAAGCTTTCTTT. Translation gives CSVDDRTPEAFF.

This clone was detected only once. The chain couples TRBV4-1 to TRBJ1-2; D may be TRBD1 (5 bases). V gave up 3 bases and J gave up 7 bases, with 9 bases separating them. Germline CDR1 and CDR2: MGHRA and YSYEKL. This CDR3 region has 12 residues. CDR3 amino acids: CASSQGLVGYTF. The CDR3 DNA reads TGCGCCAGCAGCCAGGGACTTGTTGGCTACACCTTC.

The chain couples TRBV12-1 to TRBJ2-1; no check of the table's D call, TRBD1, against the DNA was made. TRBV12-1 is an annotated pseudogene. The CDR3 consists of 16 residues. The chain's CDR3 is CASSFGRDRVYNEQFF. CDR3 nucleotide sequence: TGTGCCAGCAGCTTTGGGCGGGACAGGGTCTACAATGAGCAGTTCTTC.